This passage covers 27 T cell receptor beta chains from one sample sequenced in a study of cytotoxic CD8 clonotypes in ibrutinib-treated CLL. Clones were read by immunoSEQ multiplex PCR, and TCRdb kept only the in-frame ones, dropping some. Of roughly 250,000 clones in the sample, 60% to 75% were seen once. Material: PBMCs, obtained after 24 months of ibrutinib treatment. The source is a human donor with chronic lymphocytic leukemia.

The chain is built from TRBV27 and TRBJ2-7, with D possibly TRBD1 on 6 matching bases. This CDR3 has 13 residues. Germline V gene data show CDR1 as MNHEY and CDR2 as SMNVEV (reference sequence). Trimming shortened V by 3 bases and J by 2 bases, and 8 bases separated the two germline ends. CDR3 protein: CASSLGHAYEQYF. The CDR3 coding sequence is TGTGCCAGCAGTTTGGGACATGCCTACGAGCAGTACTTC.

CDR3 region: CASSQENSGSDETQYF. In DNA form, the CDR3 reads TGTGCCAGCAGCCAAGAAAATAGCGGGAGTGATGAGACCCAGTACTTC. The chain uses TRBV4-2 and TRBJ2-5, with TRBD2 matching over 9 bases. The CDR3 has 16 residues. Germline V CDR1 and CDR2: LGHNA, YNFKEQ. The junction had 7 bases not matched to a gene; V was cut back by 0 bases and J by 5 bases.

The sample holds a few counts of this clone. The rearrangement links TRBV28 to TRBJ1-5; 9 nucleotides match TRBD1. The length of the CDR3 is 14 residues. The germline V gene encodes CDR1 MDHEN and CDR2 SYDVKM. V lost 10 bases, J lost 4 bases, and 8 bases stayed unmatched. The CDR3 is CAIHPGTGNQPQHF. The CDR3, as DNA: TGTGCCATCCACCCCGGGACAGGGAATCAGCCCCAGCATTTT. The full variable domain, its missing parts supplied by reference TRBV28 and TRBJ1-5, is DVKVTQSSRYLVKRTGEKVFLECVQDMDHENMFWYRQDPGLGLRLIYFSYDVKMKEKGDIPEGYSVSREKKERFSLILESASTNQTSMYLCAIHPGTGNQPQHFGDGTRLSIL.

The chain has TRBV30 and TRBJ2-6, with 10 bases matching TRBD1. The length of the CDR3 is 18 residues. The trim removed 3 bases at V and 0 bases at J, leaving 8 bases unmatched. In germline, CDR1 is GTSNPN, CDR2 SVGIG (reference sequence). CDR3: CAWRSGQGVRSGANVLTF. Here the CDR3 DNA reads TGTGCCTGGAGGAGCGGACAGGGGGTCCGCTCTGGGGCCAACGTCCTGACTTTC. Supplemented by reference TRBV30 and TRBJ2-6, the full variable domain reads SQTIHQWPATLVQPVGSPLSLECTVEGTSNPNLYWYRQAAGRGLQLLFYSVGIGQISSEVPQNLSASRPQDRQFILSSKKLLLSDSGFYLCAWRSGQGVRSGANVLTFGAGSRLTVL.

This clone was found once. This sequence joins TRBV7-9 and TRBJ1-2; D gene unclear. The CDR3 totals 14 residues. The germline gives CDR1 SEHNR, CDR2 FQNEAQ (reference sequence). V lost 0 bases, J lost 6 bases, and 11 bases lay in between. CDR3 DNA: TGTGCCAGCAGCTTAGCGGACCGCGGGGATGGCTACACCTTC. Amino acids: CASSLADRGDGYTF.

The chain employs TRBV5-1 and TRBJ2-1, with D perhaps TRBD1 (6 bases). The germline V gene encodes CDR1 SGHRS and CDR2 YFSETQ. This CDR3 is built from 15 residues. Trimming cost V 1 base and J 10 bases, with 18 bases left between them. CDR3 loop: CASSLSGAGAVEQFF. DNA for the CDR3: TGCGCCAGCAGCTTGTCAGGGGCAGGGGCTGTCGAGCAGTTCTTC.

A note on this clone: Mismatch with germline at one junction end may stem from a read error. Other DNA sequences in the sample encode the same CDR3. The chain employs TRBV5-1 and TRBJ2-1; a possible D gene is TRBD2 (6 bases). The V gene's germline CDR1 is SGHRS and CDR2 YFSETQ. This CDR3 comprises 14 residues. As DNA, the CDR3 is TGCGCCAGCAGCTTAGGGGACTCCTCCAATGAGCAGTTCTTC. Translated: CASSLGDSSNEQFF.

The gene calls are TRBV15 and TRBJ1-2, with 9 bases lining up with TRBD1. The CDR3 contains 17 residues. Trimming cost V 5 bases and J 7 bases; bases outside gene matches: 17. In germline, CDR1 is LNHNV, CDR2 YYDKDF (reference sequence). This chain's CDR3 is CATSSNRDRVRFGGYTF. The CDR3 coding sequence is TGTGCCACCAGCTCAAACCGGGACAGGGTTAGATTTGGTGGCTACACCTTC.

J is TRBJ2-7 and V is TRBV7-2, with 9 bases fitting TRBD2. The germline V gene encodes CDR1 SGHTA and CDR2 FQGNSA. Trimming took 6 bases from V and 6 from J; bases not matched to a gene: 6. The CDR3 covers 13 residues. Here the CDR3 reads CASSSGSISEQYF. The CDR3 DNA is TGTGCCAGCAGTAGCGGGAGTATAAGCGAGCAGTACTTC.

The CDR3 loop reads CASSLMRRDQETQYF. The CDR3 region has the DNA TGTGCCAGCAGCTTAATGCGGCGGGACCAAGAGACCCAGTACTTC. The chain links TRBV7-3 to TRBJ2-5, with D possibly being TRBD2 (5 bases). The length of the CDR3 is 15 residues. The germline V gene encodes CDR1 SGHTA and CDR2 FQGTGA. V lost 1 base and J 0 bases, leaving 9 bases between the germline ends.

This clone has just a few counts. This rearrangement joins TRBV18 to TRBJ2-2; D perhaps matches TRBD1 (6 bases). This CDR3 contains 14 residues. V was shortened by 0 bases and J by 5 bases, with 7 bases between the two germline ends. Germline-derived CDR1 and CDR2 are KGHSH and LQKENI. CDR3 loop: CASSPPGGTGELFF. As DNA, the CDR3 is TGTGCCAGCTCACCACCAGGGGGTACCGGGGAGCTGTTTTTT.

This sequence joins TRBV30 and TRBJ1-4, with D possibly being TRBD1 (6 bases). This CDR3 spans 13 amino acids. The germline V gene encodes CDR1 GTSNPN and CDR2 SVGIG (reference sequence). The ends were cut back, 4 bases at V and 8 bases at J, with 14 bases in the middle. Here the CDR3 reads CAWNRAFEEKLFF. CDR3 DNA sequence: TGTGCCTGGAACAGGGCGTTTGAGGAAAAACTGTTTTTT.

CDR3 sequence (DNA): TGTGCCGCCTCGGGCGGACTCGCGGGAGGGCAAGAGACCCAGTACTTC. Translating gives CAASGGLAGGQETQYF. V gene TRBV19 combines with J gene TRBJ2-5; 9 nucleotides match TRBD2. The germline gives CDR1 LNHDA, CDR2 SQIVND (reference sequence). CDR3 size: 16 residues. V lost 11 bases, J lost 2 bases, and 15 bases stayed unmatched. The whole variable domain, remainder taken from reference TRBV19 and TRBJ2-5, is DGGITQSPKYLFRKEGQNVTLSCEQNLNHDAMYWYRQDPGQGLRLIYYSQIVNDFQKGDIAEGYSVSREKKESFPLTVTSAQKNPTAFYLCAASGGLAGGQETQYFGPGTRLLVL.

V is TRBV20-1 and J is TRBJ1-2; D unclear. The V gene lost 8 bases and the J gene lost 4 bases, with 8 bases spanning the gap. Germline V lookup: CDR1 DFQATT, CDR2 SNEGSKA (reference sequence). CDR3 length: 10 residues. CDR3 in DNA: TGCAGTTCTCCGGTCTATGGCTACACCTTC. It is translated as CSSPVYGYTF.

V usage is TRBV19 and J usage is TRBJ2-2; D is perhaps TRBD1 or TRBD2 (5 bases each). CDR3 length equals 16 residues. V lost 3 bases to trimming and J lost 2 bases, with 13 bases between them. Per the germline V gene, CDR1 is LNHDA and CDR2 is SQIVND (reference sequence). For the CDR3, the DNA is TGTGCCAGTAGTATGTGGGGGAGACAAAACACCGGGGAGCTGTTTTTT. Translated, it gives CASSMWGRQNTGELFF.

V and J are TRBV19 and TRBJ2-1; D not resolved. Per the germline V gene, CDR1 is LNHDA and CDR2 is SQIVND (reference sequence). The CDR3 totals 15 residues. V was cut by 5 bases and J by 0 bases, with 11 bases left in between. The CDR3 sequence is CASSPAWSSYNEQFF. The CDR3, as DNA: TGTGCCAGTAGTCCAGCTTGGAGCTCCTACAATGAGCAGTTCTTC.

This clone has a single count. This CDR3 reads CASSLYTGLSEAFF. In DNA, the CDR3 is TGCGCCAGCAGCTTGTATACAGGGCTATCTGAAGCTTTCTTT. This rearrangement joins TRBV5-1 to TRBJ1-1, with D perhaps matching TRBD1 (6 bases). Germline loops: CDR1 SGHRS, CDR2 YFSETQ. The ends were cut back, 1 base at V and 6 bases at J, with 13 bases in the middle. The CDR3 extends over 14 amino acids.

This rearrangement joins TRBV7-8 to TRBJ2-1; D is undetermined. This CDR3 is built from 16 residues. V was cut by 1 base and J by 13 bases, with 23 bases left in between. Germline V gene sequence: CDR1 SGHVS, CDR2 FQNEAQ. In DNA form, the CDR3 reads TGTGCCAGCAGCTTAGAATATAACGACCTCATCCATTATCAGTTCTTC. Its translation is CASSLEYNDLIHYQFF.

In the case of this clone: The germline gene is not matched at one end of the junction; a read error may be the cause. This chain joins TRBV7-2 and TRBJ2-7; D might be TRBD2 (7 bases). There are 13 residues in the CDR3. Germline CDR1 SGHTA, CDR2 FQGNSA. The DNA of the CDR3 is TGTGCCAGCAGCTTAGATCGGAGGGGGGGAGTAAACTTC. Protein sequence: CASSLDRRGGVNF.

The gene calls are TRBV10-3 and TRBJ2-7, with D tentatively TRBD1 or TRBD2 (5 bases each). Trimming cost V 10 bases and J 3 bases, with 16 bases left between them. Germline V gene sequence: CDR1 ENHRY, CDR2 SYGVKD. The CDR3 loop spans 13 amino acids. The CDR3 DNA sequence: TGTGCCAGCCGATGGGACCTACTCTACGAGCAGTACTTC. Its translation: CASRWDLLYEQYF.

This clone was seen only a few times. V and J are TRBV7-2 and TRBJ1-1; tentatively, D is TRBD1 (6 bases). V was cut by 4 bases and J by 1 base, with 7 bases left in between. The CDR3 has 13 amino acids. CDR1 is SGHTA, CDR2 FQGNSA, per germline. CDR3 DNA sequence: TGTGCCAGCAGCTCGGGACAGAACACTGAAGCTTTCTTT. Translated: CASSSGQNTEAFF.

V and J are TRBV2 and TRBJ2-5, with 8 bases identical to TRBD1. The CDR3 is 16 residues long. The ends lost 5 bases at V and 0 bases at J; junction bases unmatched: 8. From germline, CDR1 is SNHLY and CDR2 FYNNEI. For the CDR3, the DNA is TGTGCCAGCAGTTATCCGGGACAGGACTACCAAGAGACCCAGTACTTC. Encoded protein: CASSYPGQDYQETQYF. The whole variable domain, filled in from reference TRBV2 and TRBJ2-5, reads EPEVTQTPSHQVTQMGQEVILRCVPISNHLYFYWYRQILGQKVEFLVSFYNNEISEKSEIFDDQFSVERPDGSNFTLKIRSTKLEDSAMYFCASSYPGQDYQETQYFGPGTRLLVL.

The V call is TRBV2, the J call TRBJ1-5; no definite D call. Germline CDR1 is SNHLY and CDR2 is FYNNEI. This CDR3 has 13 residues. V lost 8 bases and J 0 bases, leaving 8 bases between the germline ends. CDR3 in DNA: TGTGCCAGCGAGGAGAATAGCAATCAGCCCCAGCATTTT. Its protein product is CASEENSNQPQHF.

This chain uses TRBV28 with TRBJ1-3; D gene uncertain. The CDR3 totals 13 residues. Germline V gene data show CDR1 as MDHEN and CDR2 as SYDVKM. Trimming cost V 8 bases and J 0 bases, with 8 bases left between them. The CDR3 sequence is CASGPISGNTIYF. CDR3 bases: TGTGCCAGCGGACCTATCTCTGGAAACACCATATATTTT. Full variable domain (remainder filled in from reference TRBV28 and TRBJ1-3): DVKVTQSSRYLVKRTGEKVFLECVQDMDHENMFWYRQDPGLGLRLIYFSYDVKMKEKGDIPEGYSVSREKKERFSLILESASTNQTSMYLCASGPISGNTIYFGEGSWLTVV.

The DNA of the CDR3 is TGCGCCAGCAGCCAAGAAGAATCTGCCAGGGGGTACTACGAGCAGTACTTC. This sequence encodes CASSQEESARGYYEQYF. The rearrangement uses TRBV4-3 and TRBJ2-7, with TRBD1 identical over 7 bases. There are 17 residues in the CDR3. In germline, CDR1 is LGHNA, CDR2 YSLEER. Germline trimming cut 0 bases from V and 3 bases from J; bases unmatched to any gene: 11.

The rearrangement uses TRBV9 and TRBJ2-3, with 7 nucleotides matching TRBD2. CDR3 size: 15 residues. Germline CDR1 and CDR2: SGDLS and YYNGEE. V lost 3 bases and J lost 0; bases outside the gene matches: 4. CDR3 in amino acids: CASSEMRGSTDTQYF. CDR3 bases: TGTGCCAGCAGCGAAATGCGGGGGAGCACAGATACGCAGTATTTT.

This clone was observed a handful of times. This sequence joins TRBV7-2 and TRBJ2-5; a possible D gene is TRBD2 (5 bases). Trimming removed 3 bases from V and 1 base from J, with 15 bases in between. Germline CDR1 is SGHTA and CDR2 is FQGNSA. The CDR3 consists of 16 residues. CDR3 residues: CASSFQLADFQETQYF. The CDR3 bases are TGTGCCAGCAGCTTTCAGCTAGCAGATTTCCAAGAGACCCAGTACTTC.